This T cell receptor (beta chain) emerged from a study of neoadjuvant anti-PD-1 for oral cavity cancer. Time point defined: after neoadjuvant nivolumab, at surgical resection. This table comes from immunoSEQ multiplex PCR, and its TCRdb copy is limited to in-frame clones, with some not included. The table records 20,000 to 25,000 clones, around 26% of them present only once. This clone was counted only a few times. The V gene lost 1 base and the J gene lost 3 bases, with 11 bases spanning the gap. Germline CDR1 reads SGHRS; CDR2 reads YFSETQ. The CDR3 runs 15 residues. The source is a person aged 40 to 85 with oral cavity squamous cell carcinoma. This rearrangement joins TRBV5-1 to TRBJ1-3; possible D gene TRBD1, 6 bases. The material sequenced was tumor tissue, taken after nivolumab (anti-PD-1) treatment. The CDR3 loop reads CASSLLQGGGNTIYF. The CDR3 DNA reads as TGCGCCAGCAGCTTGTTACAGGGTGGTGGAAACACCATATATTTT.